These 11 T cell receptor beta chains were sequenced from one sample in a study of T cells in localized non-small cell lung cancer (TCRdb year 2020). The library was obtained by the immunoSEQ multiplex PCR assay. This is the immuneACCESS table as TCRdb keeps it, with only in-frame sequences that have V and J called. A part of the clones is gone; compared with another copy, unresolved V genes explain less than half, and the rest is unexplained. The table for this sample lists about 59,000 clones; roughly nine tenths of them were counted only once. The top ten clonotypes cover less than 20% of the sample. The sequencing here drew on peripheral blood, taken before any cancer treatment. All receptors derive from a man between 40 and 75 years old with stage I lung adenocarcinoma.

As concerns this clone: Its ends do not fully match the called genes, so a read error is possible. The chain carries TRBV7-7 and TRBJ2-5; weak D call: TRBD1 (6 bases). The length of the CDR3 is 13 residues. Germline CDR1 reads SSHAT; CDR2 reads FNYEAQ (reference sequence). The CDR3 is CASSRDNQETQYF. The DNA of the CDR3 is TGTGCTAGCAGCCGGGACAACCAAGAGACCCAGTACTTC. The complete variable domain, with remaining parts taken from reference TRBV7-7 and TRBJ2-5, reads GAGVSQSPRYKVTKRGQDVTLRCDPISSHATLYWYQQALGQGPEFLTYFNYEAQPDKSGLPSDRFSAERPEGSISTLTIQRTEQRDSAMYRCASSRDNQETQYFGPGTRLLVL.

This clone has a single count. The chain is built from TRBV27 and TRBJ2-7; TRBD1 agrees at 7 bases. V lost 6 bases and J lost 0; bases outside the gene matches: 11. Germline CDR1 is MNHEY and CDR2 is SMNVEV (reference sequence). This CDR3 has 16 residues. In DNA, the CDR3 is TGTGCCAGCAGACGACACCTCCGGGACAGCTCCTACGAGCAGTACTTC. This translates into CASRRHLRDSSYEQYF.

The chain is built from TRBV6-1 and TRBJ2-1, with D unresolved. V lost 2 bases and J 4 bases, leaving 15 bases between the germline ends. Germline V gene lookup returns CDR1 MNHNS and CDR2 SASEGT. The CDR3 covers 16 residues. The CDR3: CASSERHIALYNEQFF. The CDR3 DNA reads as TGTGCCAGCAGTGAACGACACATTGCTCTTTACAATGAGCAGTTCTTC.

A few counts support this clone. The chain is built from TRBV2 and TRBJ1-5, with D perhaps matching TRBD1 (5 bases). V was trimmed by 5 bases and J by 1 base, leaving 6 bases between them. This CDR3 region has 13 residues. Germline V lookup: CDR1 SNHLY, CDR2 FYNNEI. Written as DNA, the CDR3 is TGTGCCAGCAGTCAGGGCAGCAATCAGCCCCAGCATTTT. Residues: CASSQGSNQPQHF.

The chain employs TRBV30 and TRBJ2-7; the match to TRBD2 covers 11 bases. CDR3 length: 15 residues. The germline gives CDR1 GTSNPN, CDR2 SVGIG (reference sequence). After removal of 3 bases from V and 5 bases from J, the junction contained 9 bases not matched to a gene. The CDR3 region has the DNA TGTGCCTGGAGCCTAGGACTAGCGGGCCTTCACGAGCAGTACTTC. Translation gives CAWSLGLAGLHEQYF.

This chain uses TRBV11-2 with TRBJ2-2; D is unclear. The CDR3 is 13 residues long. V was clipped by 3 bases and J by 5 bases, with 7 bases between them. CDR1 and CDR2 from the germline V gene are SGHAT and FQNNGV. The CDR3 loop reads CASSFKGTGELFF. CDR3 DNA sequence: TGTGCCAGCAGCTTTAAGGGAACCGGGGAGCTGTTTTTT.

The gene calls are TRBV5-1 and TRBJ2-3, with 11 nucleotides matching TRBD2. The V gene's germline CDR1 is SGHRS and CDR2 YFSETQ. Losses at the gene ends were 2 bases for V and 5 bases for J; bases not matched to a gene: 4. This CDR3 region has 15 residues. The CDR3 protein is CASSLLAGDGDTQYF. The CDR3, as DNA: TGCGCCAGCAGCTTACTAGCGGGAGACGGAGATACGCAGTATTTT. Based on the CDR3 plus reference TRBV5-1 and TRBJ2-3, the full variable domain is KAGVTQTPRYLIKTRGQQVTLSCSPISGHRSVSWYQQTPGQGLQFLFEYFSETQRNKGNFPGRFSGRQFSNSRSEMNVSTLELGDSALYLCASSLLAGDGDTQYFGPGTRLTVL.

This clone was observed once. The V call is TRBV20-1, the J call TRBJ2-7, with no clear D. The CDR3 spans 11 residues. Trimming took 3 bases from V and 1 from J, leaving 4 bases between them. The V gene's germline CDR1 is DFQATT and CDR2 SNEGSKA (reference sequence). CDR3 protein: CSARGSYEQYF. Here the CDR3 DNA reads TGCAGTGCTAGGGGGTCCTACGAGCAGTACTTC.

The chain employs TRBV25-1 and TRBJ1-5; TRBD1 aligns across 7 bases. Trimming cost V 2 bases and J 7 bases; bases outside gene matches: 2. The length of the CDR3 is 13 residues. In germline, CDR1 is MGHDK, CDR2 SYGVNS. CDR3 sequence: CASSEQGGQPQHF. The CDR3 region has the DNA TGTGCCAGCAGTGAACAGGGGGGGCAGCCCCAGCATTTT. Variable domain in full (rest from reference TRBV25-1 and TRBJ1-5): EADIYQTPRYLVIGTGKKITLECSQTMGHDKMYWYQQDPGMELHLIHYSYGVNSTEKGDLSSESTVSRIRTEHFPLTLESARPSHTSQYLCASSEQGGQPQHFGDGTRLSIL.

CDR3 region: CASSIGWLNHNEQYF. The DNA of the CDR3 is TGTGCCAGTAGTATAGGATGGCTGAATCACAACGAGCAGTACTTC. This chain joins TRBV19 and TRBJ2-7; no clear D gene. This CDR3 region has 15 residues. The germline V gene has CDR1 LNHDA and CDR2 SQIVND (reference sequence). V gave up 1 base and J gave up 5 bases, with 15 bases separating them.

J is TRBJ2-1 and V is TRBV19; 8 bases line up with TRBD2. V gave up 1 base and J gave up 2 bases; unmatched junction bases: 1. Germline CDR1 and CDR2: LNHDA and SQIVND (reference sequence). CDR3 length: 15 amino acids. The CDR3 region has the DNA TGTGCCAGTAGTATAGTCGGGAGGGCCTACAATGAGCAGTTCTTC. It encodes CASSIVGRAYNEQFF.